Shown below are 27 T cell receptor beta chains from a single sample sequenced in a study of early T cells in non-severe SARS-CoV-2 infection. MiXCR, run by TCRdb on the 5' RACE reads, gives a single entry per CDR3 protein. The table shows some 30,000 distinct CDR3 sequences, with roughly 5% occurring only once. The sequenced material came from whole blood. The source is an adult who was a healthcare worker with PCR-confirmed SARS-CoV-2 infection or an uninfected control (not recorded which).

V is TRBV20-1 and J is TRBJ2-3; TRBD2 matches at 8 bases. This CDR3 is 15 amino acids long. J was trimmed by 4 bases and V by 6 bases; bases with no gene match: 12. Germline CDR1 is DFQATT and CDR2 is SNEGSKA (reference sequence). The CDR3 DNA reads TGCAGTGCCCCTCCCAGGCGGGAGGATCCAGATACGCAGTATTTT. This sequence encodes CSAPPRREDPDTQYF.

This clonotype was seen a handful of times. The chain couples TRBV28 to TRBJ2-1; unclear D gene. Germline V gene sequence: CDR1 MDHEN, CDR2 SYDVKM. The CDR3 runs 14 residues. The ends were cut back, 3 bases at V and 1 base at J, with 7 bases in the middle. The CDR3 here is CASSFEQSYNEQFF. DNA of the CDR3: TGTGCCAGCAGTTTCGAACAGTCCTACAATGAGCAGTTCTTC.

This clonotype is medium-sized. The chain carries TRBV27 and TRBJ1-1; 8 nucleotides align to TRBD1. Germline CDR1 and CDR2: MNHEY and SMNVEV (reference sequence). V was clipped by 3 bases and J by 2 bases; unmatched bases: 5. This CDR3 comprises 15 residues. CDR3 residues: CASSFRTGINTEAFF. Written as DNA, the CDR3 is TGTGCCAGCAGTTTCCGGACAGGGATCAACACTGAAGCTTTCTTT.

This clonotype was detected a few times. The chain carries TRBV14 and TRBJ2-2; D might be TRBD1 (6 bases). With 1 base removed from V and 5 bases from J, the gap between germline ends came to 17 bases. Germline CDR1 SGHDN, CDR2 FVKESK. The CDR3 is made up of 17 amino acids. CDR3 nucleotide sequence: TGTGCCAGCAGCCAAGCCCTGACAGGAGTGAGAACCGGGGAGCTGTTTTTT. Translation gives CASSQALTGVRTGELFF. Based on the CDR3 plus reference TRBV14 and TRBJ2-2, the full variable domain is EAGVTQFPSHSVIEKGQTVTLRCDPISGHDNLYWYRRVMGKEIKFLLHFVKESKQDESGMPNNRFLAERTGGTYSTLKVQPAELEDSGVYFCASSQALTGVRTGELFFGEGSRLTVL.

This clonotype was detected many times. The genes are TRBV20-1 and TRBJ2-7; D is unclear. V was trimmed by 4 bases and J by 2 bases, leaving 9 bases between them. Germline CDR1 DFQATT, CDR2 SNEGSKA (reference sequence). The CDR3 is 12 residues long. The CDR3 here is CSANGYTYEQYF. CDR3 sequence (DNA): TGCAGTGCTAACGGATACACCTACGAGCAGTACTTC.

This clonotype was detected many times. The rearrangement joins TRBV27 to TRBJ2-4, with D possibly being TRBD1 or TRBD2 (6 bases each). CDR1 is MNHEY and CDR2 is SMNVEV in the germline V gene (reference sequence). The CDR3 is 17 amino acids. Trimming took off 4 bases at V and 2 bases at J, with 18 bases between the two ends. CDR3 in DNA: TGTGCCAGCAGTTCCAACAGCAGGGGACTGTCCAAAAACATTCAGTACTTC. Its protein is CASSSNSRGLSKNIQYF.

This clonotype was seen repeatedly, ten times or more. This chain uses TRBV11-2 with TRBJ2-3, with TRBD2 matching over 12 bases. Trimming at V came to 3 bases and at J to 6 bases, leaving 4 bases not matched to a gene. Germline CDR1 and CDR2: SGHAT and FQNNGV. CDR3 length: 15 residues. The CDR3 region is CASSFTSGRPDTQYF. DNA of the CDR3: TGTGCCAGCAGCTTTACTAGCGGGAGGCCCGATACGCAGTATTTT.

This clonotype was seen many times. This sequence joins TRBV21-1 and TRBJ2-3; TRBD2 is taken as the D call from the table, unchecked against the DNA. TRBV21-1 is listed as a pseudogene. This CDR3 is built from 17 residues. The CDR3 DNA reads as TGTGCCAGCAGCACCACCCAGTCCTCTGAAGGAACAGATACGCAGTATTTT. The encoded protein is CASSTTQSSEGTDTQYF.

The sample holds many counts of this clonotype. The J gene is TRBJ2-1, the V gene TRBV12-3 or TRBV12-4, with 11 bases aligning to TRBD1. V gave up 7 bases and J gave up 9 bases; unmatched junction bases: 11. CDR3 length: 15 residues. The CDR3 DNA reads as TGTGCCAGCATGGGGACAGGGGGATTACGGGGTGAGCAGTTCTTC. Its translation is CASMGTGGLRGEQFF.

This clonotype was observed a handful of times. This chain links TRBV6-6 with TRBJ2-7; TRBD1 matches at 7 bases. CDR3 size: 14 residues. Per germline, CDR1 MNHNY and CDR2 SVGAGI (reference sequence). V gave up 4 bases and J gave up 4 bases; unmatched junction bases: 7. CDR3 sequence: CASSLTGSKYEQYF. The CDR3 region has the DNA TGTGCCAGCAGTTTGACAGGGAGTAAATACGAGCAGTACTTC.

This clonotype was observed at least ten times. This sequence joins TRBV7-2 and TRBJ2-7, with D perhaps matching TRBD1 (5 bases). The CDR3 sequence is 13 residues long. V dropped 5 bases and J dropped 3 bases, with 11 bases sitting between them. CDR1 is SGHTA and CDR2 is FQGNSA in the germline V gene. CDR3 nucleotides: TGTGCCAGCAGCCCCGCAGGGTTCTACGAGCAGTACTTC. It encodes CASSPAGFYEQYF.

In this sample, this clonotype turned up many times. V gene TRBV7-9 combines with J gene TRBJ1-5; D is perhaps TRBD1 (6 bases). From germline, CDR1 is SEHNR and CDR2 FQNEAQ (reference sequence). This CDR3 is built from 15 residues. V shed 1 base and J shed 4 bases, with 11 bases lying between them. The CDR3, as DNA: TGTGCCAGCAGCTTAGAGGGGGGCAAGAATCAGCCCCAGCATTTT. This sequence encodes CASSLEGGKNQPQHF.

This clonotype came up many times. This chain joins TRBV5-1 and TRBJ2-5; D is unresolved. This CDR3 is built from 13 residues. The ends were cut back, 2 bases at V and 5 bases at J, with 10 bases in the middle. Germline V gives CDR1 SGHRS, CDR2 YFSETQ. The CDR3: CASSLSPEETQYF. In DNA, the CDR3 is TGCGCCAGCAGCTTATCCCCCGAGGAGACCCAGTACTTC. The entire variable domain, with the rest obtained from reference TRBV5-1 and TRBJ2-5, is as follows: KAGVTQTPRYLIKTRGQQVTLSCSPISGHRSVSWYQQTPGQGLQFLFEYFSETQRNKGNFPGRFSGRQFSNSRSEMNVSTLELGDSALYLCASSLSPEETQYFGPGTRLLVL.

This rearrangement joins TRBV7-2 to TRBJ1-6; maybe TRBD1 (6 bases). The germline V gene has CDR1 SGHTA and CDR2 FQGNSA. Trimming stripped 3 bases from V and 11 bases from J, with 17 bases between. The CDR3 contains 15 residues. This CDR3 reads CASSLANRVSAPLHF. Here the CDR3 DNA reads TGTGCCAGCAGCTTGGCCAACAGGGTCTCGGCACCCCTCCACTTT.

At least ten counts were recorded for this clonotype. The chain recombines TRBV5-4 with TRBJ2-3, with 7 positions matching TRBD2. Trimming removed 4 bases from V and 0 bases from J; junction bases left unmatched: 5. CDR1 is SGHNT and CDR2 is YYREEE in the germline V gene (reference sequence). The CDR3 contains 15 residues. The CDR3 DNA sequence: TGTGCCAGCAGCGGGGGGGTGACTAGCACAGATACGCAGTATTTT. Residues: CASSGGVTSTDTQYF.

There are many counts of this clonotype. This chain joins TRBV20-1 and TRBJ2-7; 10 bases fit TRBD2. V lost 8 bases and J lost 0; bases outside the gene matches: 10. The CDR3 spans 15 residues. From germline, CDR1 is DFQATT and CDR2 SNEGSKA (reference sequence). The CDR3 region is CSSGRAGDSSYEQYF. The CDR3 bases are TGCAGTAGCGGGAGGGCCGGGGACAGCTCCTACGAGCAGTACTTC.

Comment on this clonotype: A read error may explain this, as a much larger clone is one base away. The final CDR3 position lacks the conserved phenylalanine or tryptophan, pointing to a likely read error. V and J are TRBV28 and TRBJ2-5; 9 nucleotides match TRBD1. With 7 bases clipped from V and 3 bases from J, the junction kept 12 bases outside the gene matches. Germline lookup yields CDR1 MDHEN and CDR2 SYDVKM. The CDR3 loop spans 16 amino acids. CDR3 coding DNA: TGTGCCAGCAACACCCCCGGGACAGGGCCGAAAGAGACCCAGTACTAC. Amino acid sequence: CASNTPGTGPKETQYY.

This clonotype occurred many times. CDR3 nucleotides: TGTGCCAGCAGCCCAGGACACGGAGCCTACGAGCAGTACTTC. As protein: CASSPGHGAYEQYF. The gene calls are TRBV4-2 and TRBJ2-7, with D possibly matching TRBD1 (5 bases). Trimming shortened V by 4 bases and J by 2 bases, and 12 bases separated the two germline ends. The CDR3 has 14 amino acids. Germline-derived CDR1 and CDR2 are LGHNA and YNFKEQ.

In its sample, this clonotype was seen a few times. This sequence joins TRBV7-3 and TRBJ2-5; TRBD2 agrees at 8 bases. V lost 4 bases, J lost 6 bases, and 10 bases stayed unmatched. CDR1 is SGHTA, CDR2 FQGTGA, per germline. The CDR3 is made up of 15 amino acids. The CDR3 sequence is CASSSASGSGKTQYF. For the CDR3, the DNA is TGTGCCAGCAGCTCAGCAAGCGGGAGCGGAAAGACCCAGTACTTC.

The CDR3, as DNA: TGTGCCAGCAGTTACTCCCCAGGGACGGGTGAGACCCAGTACTTC. The encoded protein is CASSYSPGTGETQYF. The chain joins TRBV6-5 to TRBJ2-5; either TRBD1 or TRBD2 may fit D (5 bases each). The germline V gene has CDR1 MNHEY and CDR2 SVGAGI. The germline V and J ends were trimmed by 0 bases and 5 bases, with 13 bases remaining between them. There are 15 residues in the CDR3.

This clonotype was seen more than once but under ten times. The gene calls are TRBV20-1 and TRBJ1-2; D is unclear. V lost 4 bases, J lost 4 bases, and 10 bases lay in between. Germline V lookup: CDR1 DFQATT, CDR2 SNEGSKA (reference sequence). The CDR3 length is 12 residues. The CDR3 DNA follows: TGCAGTGCTAAACCTGTGAGCTATGGCTACACCTTC. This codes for CSAKPVSYGYTF.

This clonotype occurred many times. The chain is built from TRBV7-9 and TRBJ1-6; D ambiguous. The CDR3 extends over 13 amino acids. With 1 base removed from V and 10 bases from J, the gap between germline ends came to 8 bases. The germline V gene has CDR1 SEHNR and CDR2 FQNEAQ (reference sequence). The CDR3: CASSLDANSPLHF. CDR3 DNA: TGTGCCAGCAGCTTAGACGCAAACTCACCCCTCCACTTT.

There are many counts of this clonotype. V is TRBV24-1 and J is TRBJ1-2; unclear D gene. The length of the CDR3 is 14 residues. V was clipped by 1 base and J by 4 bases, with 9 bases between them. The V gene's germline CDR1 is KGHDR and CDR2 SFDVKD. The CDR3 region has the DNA TGTGCCACCAGTGATTTCACCCAGGCCTATGGCTACACCTTC. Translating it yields CATSDFTQAYGYTF.

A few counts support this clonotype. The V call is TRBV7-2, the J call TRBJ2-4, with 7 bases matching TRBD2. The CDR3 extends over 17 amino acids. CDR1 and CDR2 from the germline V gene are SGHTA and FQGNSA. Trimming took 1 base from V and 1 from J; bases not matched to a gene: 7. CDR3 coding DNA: TGTGCCAGCAGCTTAGGGCGGGGAGGGGCGGCCAAAAACATTCAGTACTTC. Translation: CASSLGRGGAAKNIQYF.

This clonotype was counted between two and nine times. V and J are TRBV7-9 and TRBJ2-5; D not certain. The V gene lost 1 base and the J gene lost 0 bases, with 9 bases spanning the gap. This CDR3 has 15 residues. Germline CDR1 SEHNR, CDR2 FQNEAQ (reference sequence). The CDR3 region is CASSLVGSNQETQYF. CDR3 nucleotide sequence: TGTGCCAGCAGCTTAGTGGGGTCCAACCAAGAGACCCAGTACTTC.

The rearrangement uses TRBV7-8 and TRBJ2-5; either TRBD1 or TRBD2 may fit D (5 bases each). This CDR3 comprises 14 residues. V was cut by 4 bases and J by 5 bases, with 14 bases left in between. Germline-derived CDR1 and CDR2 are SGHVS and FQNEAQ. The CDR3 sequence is CASSYRDPRETQYF. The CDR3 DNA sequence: TGTGCCAGCAGCTACCGGGACCCCAGGGAGACCCAGTACTTC.

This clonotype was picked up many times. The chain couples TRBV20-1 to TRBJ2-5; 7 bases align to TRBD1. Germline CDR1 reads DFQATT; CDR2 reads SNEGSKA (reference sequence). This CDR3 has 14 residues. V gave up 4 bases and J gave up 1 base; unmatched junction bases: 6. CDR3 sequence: CSAITGTAQETQYF. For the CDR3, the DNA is TGCAGTGCTATAACCGGGACAGCCCAAGAGACCCAGTACTTC.